This T cell receptor (beta chain) was sequenced during a study of CD8 T cells in Susac syndrome. Definite or probable Susac syndrome was diagnosed using recently defined diagnostic criteria. An amount of RNA that ranged from roughly 0.45 to 1 ug was reverse transcribed with random hexamers. TCRdb itself ran the immunoSEQ multiplex PCR reads through MiXCR, one entry per CDR3 protein. The profile shows around 170,000 distinct CDR3 sequences, approximately 95% of them singletons. Trimming took off 6 bases at V and 8 bases at J, with 20 bases between the two ends. The CDR3 runs to 15 residues. The germline V gene has CDR1 LNHDA and CDR2 SQIVND (reference sequence).

The genes are TRBV19 and TRBJ2-1, with D uncertain. This sequence was found in a human donor with Susac syndrome. Sequencing was done on a sample of CD4+ T cells from PBMCs. The CDR3 here is CASSETKTDLDEQFF. DNA for the CDR3: TGTGCCAGTAGCGAAACCAAGACGGACCTGGATGAGCAGTTCTTC.